Presented here are 6 T cell receptor beta chains from one specimen sequenced in a study of cytomegalovirus exposure and HLA in healthy donors. PCR was performed using 60 Vbeta and 13 Jbeta primers. The data were produced by immunoSEQ multiplex PCR, yet TCRdb's version contains in-frame clones alone and is incomplete. The sample gives more than 95,000 clones, about 80% of which show up once; roughly 1.9% is in the top ten. The specimen was PBMCs. These receptors were collected from a woman aged 40 to 49 in good health and CMV-seronegative.

This clone was detected once. The gene calls are TRBV13 and TRBJ1-5, with 7 bases lining up with TRBD1. Germline values: CDR1 PRHDT, CDR2 FYEKMQ (reference sequence). Trimming removed 5 bases from V and 1 base from J; junction bases left unmatched: 5. This CDR3 has 15 residues. The DNA for the CDR3 is TGTGCCAGCAGCAGGGGACAGAGGAGCAATCAGCCCCAGCATTTT. Its protein product is CASSRGQRSNQPQHF.

The V gene is TRBV6-1, the J gene TRBJ2-1; 7 bases are a match to TRBD1. CDR1 is MNHNS and CDR2 is SASEGT in the germline V gene. V gave up 7 bases and J gave up 0 bases; unmatched junction bases: 3. This CDR3 has 14 residues. The CDR3, as DNA: TGTGCCAGCAAGGCAGGGGGCTCCTACAATGAGCAGTTCTTC. Its translation: CASKAGGSYNEQFF.

This sequence joins TRBV4-3 and TRBJ2-1; weak D call: TRBD2 (6 bases). This CDR3 comprises 14 residues. The V end was cut by 3 bases, the J end by 3 bases, with 9 bases between. Germline V gives CDR1 LGHNA, CDR2 YSLEER. The CDR3 reads CASSQGGGYNEQFF. DNA of the CDR3: TGCGCCAGCAGCCAGGGAGGAGGCTACAATGAGCAGTTCTTC.

The CDR3 loop is CASSITGGLYEQYF. CDR3 in DNA: TGTGCCAGTAGTATAACAGGGGGGCTATACGAGCAGTACTTC. This chain links TRBV19 with TRBJ2-7; 8 bases agree with TRBD1. The germline V gene encodes CDR1 LNHDA and CDR2 SQIVND (reference sequence). This CDR3 has 14 residues. V was pared by 2 bases and J by 4 bases, with 4 bases of the junction left unmatched.

This chain connects TRBV28 to TRBJ2-7, with 13 bases matching TRBD2. J gave up 6 bases and V 8 bases, and 7 bases lay outside the gene matches. The CDR3 loop spans 14 amino acids. Looked up from germline, CDR1 is MDHEN and CDR2 is SYDVKM. CDR3 DNA sequence: TGTGCCAGCGGGAGACTAGCGGGAGGTTCCGAGCAGTACTTC. This gives the protein CASGRLAGGSEQYF. Filled out from reference TRBV28 and TRBJ2-7, the complete variable domain reads DVKVTQSSRYLVKRTGEKVFLECVQDMDHENMFWYRQDPGLGLRLIYFSYDVKMKEKGDIPEGYSVSREKKERFSLILESASTNQTSMYLCASGRLAGGSEQYFGPGTRLTVT.

The chain recombines TRBV14 with TRBJ2-1; the D gene is possibly TRBD2 (5 bases). The CDR3 covers 15 residues. Trimming pared 4 bases from V and 12 bases from J, leaving 22 bases between. Germline CDR1 is SGHDN and CDR2 is FVKESK. The CDR3 here is CASSRLLGQQRGQFF. Here the CDR3 DNA reads TGTGCCAGCAGCCGACTACTTGGTCAGCAAAGAGGGCAGTTCTTC.